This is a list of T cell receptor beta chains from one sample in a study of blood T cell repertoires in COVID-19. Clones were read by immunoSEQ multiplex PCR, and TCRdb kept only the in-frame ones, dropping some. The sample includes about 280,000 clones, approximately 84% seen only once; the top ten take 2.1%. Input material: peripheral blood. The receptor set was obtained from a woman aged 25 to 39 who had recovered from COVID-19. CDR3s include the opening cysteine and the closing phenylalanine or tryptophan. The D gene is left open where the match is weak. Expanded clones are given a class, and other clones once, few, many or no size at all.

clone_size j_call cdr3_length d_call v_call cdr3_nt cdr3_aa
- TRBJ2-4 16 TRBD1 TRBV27 TGTGCCAGCAAACAACAGGGGGCTGGGGCCAAAAACATTCAGTACTTC CASKQQGAGAKNIQYF
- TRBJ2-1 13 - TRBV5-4 TGTGCCAGCAGCCCCCAGGGTTACAATGAGCAGTTCTTC CASSPQGYNEQFF
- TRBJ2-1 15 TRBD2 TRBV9 TGTGCCAGCACCCCTTTAGCGGGAGGTGACAATGAGCAGTTCTTC CASTPLAGGDNEQFF
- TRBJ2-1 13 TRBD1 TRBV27 TGTGCCAGCGCTACGGGACAGGGGAATGAGCAGTTCTTC CASATGQGNEQFF
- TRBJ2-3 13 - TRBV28 TGTGCCAGCAGTTCTCGGAGATCAGATACGCAGTATTTT CASSSRRSDTQYF
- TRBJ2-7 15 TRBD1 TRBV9 TGTGCCAGCAGTCAAACGGGGACAGGGGCCTACGAGCAGTACTTC CASSQTGTGAYEQYF
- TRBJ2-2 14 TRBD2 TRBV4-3 TGCGCCAGCAGCCAAGATAGCGGGACCGGGGAGCTGTTTTTT CASSQDSGTGELFF
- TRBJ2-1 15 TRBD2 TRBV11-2 TGTGCCAGCAGCTTATCTAGCGGGGGGTACAATGAGCAGTTCTTC CASSLSSGGYNEQFF
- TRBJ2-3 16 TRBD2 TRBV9 TGTGCCAGCAGCGTAGACGGCGGGAGGGAAATAGATACGCAGTATTTT CASSVDGGREIDTQYF
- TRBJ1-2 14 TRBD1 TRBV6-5 TGTGCCAGCAGTCCAGGACAGGGGATAAGTGGCTACACCTTC CASSPGQGISGYTF
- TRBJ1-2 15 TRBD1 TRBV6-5 TGTGCCAGCAGCCTGGCGGGACAGGCTCTCTATGGCTACACCTTC CASSLAGQALYGYTF
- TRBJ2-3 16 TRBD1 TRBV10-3 TGTGCCATCAGTGAGTCGCGGCCAGGGGGCCTGAATACGCAGTATTTT CAISESRPGGLNTQYF
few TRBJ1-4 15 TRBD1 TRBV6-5 TGTGCCAGCACGACAGGGCCTGCAACTAATGAAAAACTGTTTTTT CASTTGPATNEKLFF
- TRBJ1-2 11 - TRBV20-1 TGCAGCCCTTCAGGGTTGCGAGGCTACACCTTC CSPSGLRGYTF
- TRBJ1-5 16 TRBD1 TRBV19 TGTGCCAGTAGTATAGGCGACAGGGGACACAATCAGCCCCAGCATTTT CASSIGDRGHNQPQHF
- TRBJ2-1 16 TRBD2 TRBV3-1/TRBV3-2 TGTGCCAGCAGCCAAAAAAGTAGCGGGGGGGGCCATGAGCAGTTCTTC CASSQKSSGGGHEQFF
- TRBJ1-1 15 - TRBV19 TGTGCCAGTAGTTCGACGGGAAGAAAGGGCACTGAAGCTTTCTTT CASSSTGRKGTEAFF
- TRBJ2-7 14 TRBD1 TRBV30 TGTGCCTGGAGTTCCGGGACAGGCAACTACGAGCAGTACTTC CAWSSGTGNYEQYF
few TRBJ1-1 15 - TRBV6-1 TGTGCCAGCAGTGAATTCTTGGAGAGTACCACTGAAGCTTTCTTT CASSEFLESTTEAFF
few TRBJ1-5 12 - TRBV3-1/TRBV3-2 TGTGCCAGCAGCCAAGTCGGTCAGCCCCAGCATTTT CASSQVGQPQHF
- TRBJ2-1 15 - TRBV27 TGTGCCAGCAGTAAGGGGATTAGCTCCTACAATGAGCAGTTCTTC CASSKGISSYNEQFF
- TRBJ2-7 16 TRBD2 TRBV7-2 TGTGCCAGCAGCTTAGAGGCCTATGCGGGGGGCCACGAGCAGTACTTC CASSLEAYAGGHEQYF
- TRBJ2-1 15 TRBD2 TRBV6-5 TGTGCCAGCAGTCGACTAGCGGGAGGGTTGAATGAGCAGTTCTTC CASSRLAGGLNEQFF
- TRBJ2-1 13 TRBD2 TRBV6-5 TGTGCCAGCATGGTGCTAGCGGGAGACGAGCAGTTCTTC CASMVLAGDEQFF
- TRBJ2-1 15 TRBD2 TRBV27 TGTGCCAGCAGTCCCGTTCTAGCGGGGTTGAATGAGCAGTTCTTC CASSPVLAGLNEQFF